Each of the 2 T cell receptor beta chains below was sequenced from the same sample in a study of beta chain features in type 1 diabetes. Expressed TCRB transcripts were sequenced because the isolated RNA had all been reverse transcribed beforehand. Repertoires were generated with immunoSEQ multiplex PCR, while TCRdb's copy carries only in-frame clones and drops some. Of 140,000 to 150,000 clones in the sample, 40% to 60% were seen once. Specimen: Tregs from blood. The receptor source for this set is a man aged 18 to 30 in good health.

This chain uses TRBV28 with TRBJ2-7; TRBD1 matches at 7 bases. The length of the CDR3 is 13 residues. The junction had 9 bases not matched to a gene; V was cut back by 5 bases and J by 8 bases. Germline CDR1 MDHEN, CDR2 SYDVKM. The CDR3 sequence: CASSQGQEGKQYF. The CDR3 coding sequence is TGTGCCAGCAGTCAAGGACAGGAAGGGAAGCAGTACTTC.

A word on this clone: At one end the junction does not follow the germline gene, possibly because of a read error. V gene TRBV28 combines with J gene TRBJ1-1; D not resolved. This CDR3 is 14 amino acids long. Germline V gives CDR1 MDHEN, CDR2 SYDVKM. CDR3: CASTGTGRVTEAFF. The DNA of the CDR3 is TGCGCCAGCACGGGTACCGGGAGGGTCACTGAAGCTTTCTTT.